The 28 T cell receptor beta chains below come from one sample, sequenced in a study of graft-versus-host responses after intestinal transplantation (dated by TCRdb to the early 2020s). Their target antigens are unknown. The time point label, read with the paper, signifies: cells obtained before transplantation from donor or recipient. The method was the immunoSEQ multiplex PCR assay. TCRdb obtained this table from immuneACCESS and retained in-frame rearrangements with V and J assigned. These tables miss some clones; where compared with another copy, unresolved V genes account for less than half of the shortfall, and the remainder is unexplained. For this sample there are tens of thousands of clones; around 89% appear just once. The ten biggest clones cover approximately 0.6% of the sample. This sample comprised unstimulated CD4+ T cells sorted from spleen or lymph node cells, obtained before transplant. The receptors come from a human donor who was the organ donor for an intestinal transplant.

The chain has TRBV7-9 and TRBJ2-5, with 10 positions matching TRBD2. Germline CDR1 and CDR2: SEHNR and FQNEAQ (reference sequence). Trimming took 6 bases from V and 6 from J; bases not matched to a gene: 10. The CDR3 runs to 15 residues. CDR3 DNA: TGTGCCAGCAGAGAATTAGCGGGAGGCGTACAGACCCAGTACTTC. Amino acid sequence: CASRELAGGVQTQYF.

The chain couples TRBV15 to TRBJ2-7; D is perhaps TRBD2 (5 bases). CDR1 is LNHNV, CDR2 YYDKDF, per germline (reference sequence). The ends were cut back, 3 bases at V and 2 bases at J, with 8 bases in the middle. CDR3 length: 13 residues. The CDR3 here is CATSRGDPYEQYF. CDR3 DNA: TGTGCCACCAGCAGGGGAGACCCCTACGAGCAGTACTTC.

This chain joins TRBV27 and TRBJ2-3; a possible D gene is TRBD2 (6 bases). Germline values: CDR1 MNHEY, CDR2 SMNVEV (reference sequence). This CDR3 is 14 amino acids long. V lost 5 bases to trimming and J lost 8 bases, with 17 bases between them. CDR3 nucleotide sequence: TGTGCCAGCAGTCCGGGGAGGATGAAAGGTACGCAGTATTTT. Translating it yields CASSPGRMKGTQYF.

The sample holds a few counts of this clone. The chain joins TRBV10-3 to TRBJ2-2; 7 nucleotides agree with TRBD2. Germline values: CDR1 ENHRY, CDR2 SYGVKD. V shed 6 bases, J shed 7 bases, and the junction held 5 bases outside the gene matches. CDR3 length: 13 amino acids. CDR3 nucleotides: TGTGCCATCAGCATGACTAGCATCGGGGAGCTGTTTTTT. Its protein product is CAISMTSIGELFF.

This clone was found once. The identical CDR3 is also encoded by other nucleotide sequences in the sample. The V gene is TRBV5-1, the J gene TRBJ2-2; D remains ambiguous. V was clipped by 4 bases and J by 2 bases, with 6 bases between them. CDR1 is SGHRS and CDR2 is YFSETQ in the germline V gene. This CDR3 region has 13 residues. CDR3 coding DNA: TGCGCCAGCAGCGTTAGCAACACCGGGGAGCTGTTTTTT. Translating gives CASSVSNTGELFF.

V is TRBV7-3 and J is TRBJ2-6, with D possibly matching TRBD1 (6 bases). Germline CDR1 and CDR2: SGHTA and FQGTGA. The CDR3 runs to 15 residues. V was pared by 4 bases and J by 4 bases, with 11 bases between. CDR3 loop: CASSSRGSGANVLTF. In DNA form, the CDR3 reads TGTGCCAGCAGCTCCAGGGGTTCCGGGGCCAACGTCCTGACTTTC.

The chain recombines TRBV28 with TRBJ1-2; D gene ambiguous. The germline gives CDR1 MDHEN, CDR2 SYDVKM. This CDR3 has 11 amino acids. Between the trimmed V and J ends, which lost 6 bases and 8 bases, there was a span of 10 bases. Here the CDR3 DNA reads TGTGCCAGCAGCCTAACCAAAGGCTACACCTTC. It translates to CASSLTKGYTF.

CDR3 sequence: CSGPDRPLTDTQYF. For the CDR3, the DNA is TGCAGCGGCCCGGACAGACCATTGACAGATACGCAGTATTTT. The chain is built from TRBV29-1 and TRBJ2-3; tentatively, D is TRBD1 (6 bases). CDR1 and CDR2 (germline): SQVTM, ANQGSEA. CDR3 length equals 14 residues. Trimming shortened V by 7 bases and J by 3 bases, and 17 bases separated the two germline ends.

The chain couples TRBV15 to TRBJ1-5; possibly TRBD1 for D (5 bases). The CDR3 loop spans 14 amino acids. Trimming removed 8 bases at V and 6 bases at J, with 17 bases between. CDR1 is LNHNV and CDR2 is YYDKDF in the germline V gene (reference sequence). DNA for the CDR3: TGTGCCACCCAGCGAGGTTGGGGGGGTCAGCCCCAGCATTTT. Amino acid sequence: CATQRGWGGQPQHF. Combining the CDR3 with reference TRBV15 and TRBJ1-5 gives the whole variable domain DAMVIQNPRYQVTQFGKPVTLSCSQTLNHNVMYWYQQKSSQAPKLLFHYYDKDFNNEADTPDNFQSRRPNTSFCFLDIRSPGLGDTAMYLCATQRGWGGQPQHFGDGTRLSIL.

The V and J genes are TRBV11-2 and TRBJ2-7, with TRBD1 matching over 11 bases. Trimming took 8 bases from V and 4 from J; bases not matched to a gene: 4. CDR3 length equals 13 residues. Germline-derived CDR1 and CDR2 are SGHAT and FQNNGV. The DNA for the CDR3 is TGTGCCAGCGCCCGGGACAGGGGGTACGAGCAGTACTTC. Translation gives CASARDRGYEQYF.

This clone came up once. The rearrangement uses TRBV29-1 and TRBJ2-7, with a weak D call TRBD1 (5 bases). The germline CDR1 and CDR2 sequences are SQVTM and ANQGSEA. The CDR3 has 13 residues. V gave up 1 base and J gave up 3 bases, with 10 bases separating them. In DNA form, the CDR3 reads TGCAGCGTTGAAGTTGGGGCCCTCTACGAGCAGTACTTC. Its protein product is CSVEVGALYEQYF.

V gene TRBV11-2 combines with J gene TRBJ2-1, with 10 bases that match TRBD2. CDR3 length: 16 amino acids. CDR1 and CDR2 from the germline V gene are SGHAT and FQNNGV. The trim removed 5 bases at V and 5 bases at J, leaving 9 bases unmatched. In DNA form, the CDR3 reads TGTGCCAGCAGCGCGACTAGCGGGCCCTTAAACAATGAGCAGTTCTTC. Translation gives CASSATSGPLNNEQFF.

V gene TRBV9 combines with J gene TRBJ2-1; D remains ambiguous. The CDR3 is 15 residues long. Germline CDR1 and CDR2: SGDLS and YYNGEE. Trimming cost V 4 bases and J 6 bases, with 17 bases left between them. The CDR3 spells CASSLRGGSANEQFF. The CDR3 nucleotides read TGTGCCAGCAGCCTTCGAGGTGGCTCAGCCAATGAGCAGTTCTTC. The full variable domain, its missing parts supplied by reference TRBV9 and TRBJ2-1, is DSGVTQTPKHLITATGQRVTLRCSPRSGDLSVYWYQQSLDQGLQFLIQYYNGEERAKGNILERFSAQQFPDLHSELNLSSLELGDSALYFCASSLRGGSANEQFFGPGTRLTVL.

The chain employs TRBV7-9 and TRBJ2-5, with 10 bases that match TRBD1. Per germline, CDR1 SEHNR and CDR2 FQNEAQ (reference sequence). The trim removed 5 bases at V and 5 bases at J, leaving 11 bases unmatched. The CDR3 is 16 residues long. CDR3: CASSVRRDRGRETQYF. CDR3 nucleotides: TGTGCCAGCAGCGTACGCCGGGACAGGGGAAGGGAGACCCAGTACTTC.

This rearrangement joins TRBV30 to TRBJ1-2; D perhaps matches TRBD1 (5 bases). The germline V and J ends were trimmed by 1 base and 5 bases, with 8 bases remaining between them. Germline V lookup: CDR1 GTSNPN, CDR2 SVGIG (reference sequence). The CDR3 contains 12 residues. CDR3 loop: CAWSGQGYGYTF. The CDR3 nucleotides read TGTGCCTGGAGTGGCCAGGGTTATGGCTACACCTTC.

V gene TRBV20-1 combines with J gene TRBJ2-3, with D perhaps matching TRBD2 (6 bases). Germline CDR1 is DFQATT and CDR2 is SNEGSKA (reference sequence). CDR3 length: 10 residues. Trimming stripped 8 bases from V and 6 bases from J, with 9 bases between. The CDR3 DNA is TGCAGTCTTGGGAGGGATACGCAGTATTTT. As protein: CSLGRDTQYF.

The chain recombines TRBV28 with TRBJ2-7, with 10 nucleotides matching TRBD2. V gave up 6 bases and J gave up 4 bases; unmatched junction bases: 9. This CDR3 is built from 15 residues. The germline V gene has CDR1 MDHEN and CDR2 SYDVKM. The CDR3 region is CASRTSGRGRYEQYF. The CDR3 DNA reads TGTGCCAGCAGGACGAGCGGGAGGGGGAGGTACGAGCAGTACTTC.

The chain is built from TRBV4-3 and TRBJ2-5; no definite D call. Trimming shortened V by 2 bases and J by 2 bases, and 12 bases separated the two germline ends. The CDR3 extends over 15 amino acids. In germline, CDR1 is LGHNA, CDR2 YSLEER. The CDR3 region has the DNA TGCGCCAGCAGCCAACAAACGACTCCGCAAGAGACCCAGTACTTC. Translation gives CASSQQTTPQETQYF.

The count of this clone is one. This chain links TRBV4-3 with TRBJ2-1; a possible D gene is TRBD1 (7 bases). Per the germline V gene, CDR1 is LGHNA and CDR2 is YSLEER. V lost 0 bases and J lost 2, with 14 bases in between. The CDR3 is 17 residues long. The CDR3 loop reads CASSQDPRGAPYNEQFF. Here the CDR3 DNA reads TGCGCCAGCAGCCAAGATCCCAGGGGGGCCCCCTACAATGAGCAGTTCTTC.

Regarding this clone: This is likely a read error, given that the CDR3 carries no conserved phenylalanine or tryptophan at its end. The rearrangement uses TRBV28 and TRBJ1-2; D unresolved. Germline CDR1 MDHEN, CDR2 SYDVKM. CDR3 size: 11 residues. Here the CDR3 DNA reads TGTGTGACCGATGATCAAGGGGGCTACACCCTC. As protein: CVTDDQGGYTL.

The chain is built from TRBV7-8 and TRBJ2-7, with 7 positions matching TRBD2. This CDR3 is built from 17 residues. Trimming removed 4 bases from V and 2 bases from J; junction bases left unmatched: 14. In germline, CDR1 is SGHVS, CDR2 FQNEAQ. The CDR3 coding sequence is TGTGCCAGCAGCTCCTATACCCTTACTAGCGCTACCTACGAGCAGTACTTC. Translated: CASSSYTLTSATYEQYF.

The chain uses TRBV28 and TRBJ2-2; possibly TRBD1 for D (6 bases). CDR3 size: 16 residues. Trimming pared 6 bases from V and 3 bases from J, leaving 17 bases between. The V gene's germline CDR1 is MDHEN and CDR2 SYDVKM. The CDR3 DNA reads TGTGCCAGCAGCGAACCCGACAGGCCTTACACCGGGGAGCTGTTTTTT. Translation gives CASSEPDRPYTGELFF.

This chain connects TRBV11-2 to TRBJ2-7, with no clear D. The CDR3 contains 15 residues. Germline assignment: CDR1 SGHAT and CDR2 FQNNGV. The V end lost 3 bases, the J end lost 6 bases, and 18 bases lay between the germline ends. The CDR3 spells CASSFLRGAISEQYF. In DNA form, the CDR3 reads TGTGCCAGCAGCTTCCTCAGAGGCGCAATCTCCGAGCAGTACTTC.

The rearrangement joins TRBV2 to TRBJ1-2; D is unclear. Trimming took 7 bases from V and 1 from J, leaving 10 bases between them. The CDR3 runs 13 residues. Germline V lookup: CDR1 SNHLY, CDR2 FYNNEI. CDR3 in amino acids: CASTLGLNYGYTF. The CDR3 coding sequence is TGTGCCAGCACTTTAGGACTTAACTATGGCTACACCTTC.

The V call is TRBV7-2, the J call TRBJ1-5, with 9 bases identical to TRBD1. The CDR3 is made up of 15 amino acids. The V gene end was trimmed by 3 bases and the J gene end by 1 base; junction bases not matched to a gene: 1. The germline gives CDR1 SGHTA, CDR2 FQGNSA. CDR3 in amino acids: CASSLGQGSNQPQHF. The CDR3 nucleotides are TGTGCCAGCAGCTTGGGACAGGGAAGCAATCAGCCCCAGCATTTT. Drawing the rest from reference TRBV7-2 and TRBJ1-5, the complete variable domain is GAGVSQSPSNKVTEKGKDVELRCDPISGHTALYWYRQSLGQGLEFLIYFQGNSAPDKSGLPSDRFSAERTGGSVSTLTIQRTQQEDSAVYLCASSLGQGSNQPQHFGDGTRLSIL.

This clone was counted once. V gene TRBV28 combines with J gene TRBJ1-5; D call uncertain. Germline loops: CDR1 MDHEN, CDR2 SYDVKM. The CDR3 has 14 amino acids. Trimming shortened V by 7 bases and J by 7 bases, and 17 bases separated the two germline ends. In DNA form, the CDR3 reads TGTGCCAGCAATAGATGGGCGCCGGGACAGCCCCAGCATTTT. Translation: CASNRWAPGQPQHF.

The rearrangement links TRBV4-3 to TRBJ2-1, with TRBD2 identical over 14 bases. J lost 8 bases, V lost 0 bases, and 6 bases had no gene match. The length of the CDR3 is 17 residues. The germline gives CDR1 LGHNA, CDR2 YSLEER. The CDR3 region is CASSQESTSGRVDEQFF. Here the CDR3 DNA reads TGCGCCAGCAGCCAAGAGTCGACTAGCGGGAGGGTTGATGAGCAGTTCTTC.

This chain uses TRBV7-2 with TRBJ2-7; tentative D call: TRBD1 (5 bases). There are 16 residues in the CDR3. Trimming removed 5 bases at V and 0 bases at J, with 17 bases between. The germline V gene encodes CDR1 SGHTA and CDR2 FQGNSA. CDR3: CASSRDSEGYSYEQYF. Written as DNA, the CDR3 is TGTGCCAGCAGCCGAGACAGCGAAGGGTACTCCTACGAGCAGTACTTC.